This TCR beta chain was recorded in a study of Graves' ophthalmopathy and Graves' hyperthyroidism. Trimming pared 5 bases from V and 5 bases from J, leaving 13 bases between. Looked up from germline, CDR1 is SNHLY and CDR2 is FYNNEI. The CDR3 has 14 residues. Points from the study as a whole: Blood also held most thyroid clonotypes expanded above 0.001 frequency.

TCR beta CDR3 regions were amplified from RNA transcripts. Scientists carried out first-round RT-PCR using HTBI primers and then a second-round multiplex PCR. TCRdb recomputed calls from the multiplex PCR reads with MiXCR, one row per CDR3 protein. The sample lists fewer than 650,000 distinct CDR3 sequences, about 24% occurring once. This clonotype was counted ten times or more. Antigen unknown. Sequenced: peripheral blood. The sequence came from a young woman with stable Graves' hyperthyroidism. Some clones in this sample may be carry-over from other donors' samples. The rearrangement uses TRBV2 and TRBJ1-5, with D uncertain. CDR3 sequence (DNA): TGTGCCAGCAGTATTTTTATGAGTTATCAGCCCCAGCATTTT. It translates to CASSIFMSYQPQHF.